These 32 T cell receptor beta chains share one sample of origin, sequenced in a study of T cells expressing NK-cell markers. For each CDR3 protein, TCRdb gives one entry from its re-call of the 5' RACE reads, without DNA. The sample has some 300,000 distinct CDR3 sequences. The specimen was blood T cells: a sorted CD56 or NKG2C T cell subset, CD4+ or CD8+ T cells, or bulk PBMC T cells (not recorded which). The receptors originated from a young man in good health.

V is TRBV5-1 and J is TRBJ2-2; without DNA, the TCRdb call of TRBD2 cannot be checked. Looked up from germline, CDR1 is SGHRS and CDR2 is YFSETQ. The CDR3 contains 19 residues. The CDR3 loop is CASTAYYRMAGAYTGELFF.

This chain connects TRBV6-1 to TRBJ1-4. This CDR3 has 16 amino acids. Germline assignment: CDR1 MNHNS and CDR2 SASEGT. The chain's CDR3 is CASSTGQSATNEKLFF.

The chain employs TRBV7-8 and TRBJ2-2; no DNA is available, so the TRBD1 call from TCRdb remains unchecked. This CDR3 spans 15 amino acids. Germline loops: CDR1 SGHVS, CDR2 FQNEAQ. The CDR3 region is CASSVDRANTGELFF. Full variable domain (rest looked up from reference TRBV7-8 and TRBJ2-2): GAGVSQSPRYKVAKRGQDVALRCDPISGHVSLFWYQQALGQGPEFLTYFQNEAQLDKSGLPSDRFFAERPEGSVSTLKIQRTQQEDSAVYLCASSVDRANTGELFFGEGSRLTVL.

The chain links TRBV28 to TRBJ2-7. The CDR3 runs to 14 residues. Per the germline V gene, CDR1 is MDHEN and CDR2 is SYDVKM. CDR3 residues: CASSERLSSYEQYF.

This chain links TRBV12-5 with TRBJ1-2; TCRdb's D gene call, TRBD1, goes unchecked for lack of DNA. Germline V gene data show CDR1 as LGHNT and CDR2 as FRNRAP. CDR3 length: 15 amino acids. The CDR3 protein is CASGGRVQGNYGYTF.

The rearrangement uses TRBV12-3 or TRBV12-4 and TRBJ2-2. The CDR3 contains 15 residues. CDR3 region: CASRVAGVLRRELFF.

The chain joins TRBV6-1 to TRBJ2-5; TCRdb's D call, TRBD1, is unchecked because there is no DNA. This CDR3 has 13 amino acids. Germline V lookup: CDR1 MNHNS, CDR2 SASEGT. CDR3 region: CAIRDRGPETQYF.

The CDR3 spells CASTPYSTGGETQYF. The chain couples TRBV6-1 to TRBJ2-5; checking the TCRdb D call of TRBD1 is not possible without DNA. In germline, CDR1 is MNHNS, CDR2 SASEGT. The CDR3 runs to 15 residues.

The CDR3 reads CASRVAGGGRQANEQFF. J is TRBJ2-1 and V is TRBV6-1; the TCRdb call, TRBD1, lacks DNA for checking. The CDR3 spans 17 residues. Germline values: CDR1 MNHNS, CDR2 SASEGT.

The chain has TRBV29-1 and TRBJ2-1; TCRdb reports TRBD1, a call that lacks DNA to check it against. Germline CDR1 is SQVTM and CDR2 is ANQGSEA. The CDR3 has 13 amino acids. CDR3 region: CSAADRDHNEQFF.

The chain carries TRBV5-1 and TRBJ2-7. This CDR3 spans 15 amino acids. CDR1 is SGHRS and CDR2 is YFSETQ in the germline V gene. The CDR3: CASSLVPGSSYEQYF. Supplemented by reference TRBV5-1 and TRBJ2-7, the full variable domain reads KAGVTQTPRYLIKTRGQQVTLSCSPISGHRSVSWYQQTPGQGLQFLFEYFSETQRNKGNFPGRFSGRQFSNSRSEMNVSTLELGDSALYLCASSLVPGSSYEQYFGPGTRLTVT.

This chain joins TRBV24-1 and TRBJ2-5; TCRdb's D call of TRBD2 is untestable without DNA. CDR3 length equals 15 residues. Germline V gene lookup returns CDR1 KGHDR and CDR2 SFDVKD. The CDR3 loop reads CATSDAASGKETQYF.

The V and J genes are TRBV5-1 and TRBJ2-5; TCRdb proposes TRBD1, but this gene call is untestable without DNA. Germline V gene data show CDR1 as SGHRS and CDR2 as YFSETQ. The CDR3 is 14 amino acids. The CDR3 sequence: CASSLRTVQETQYF.

V usage is TRBV7-9 and J usage is TRBJ2-6; checking the TCRdb D call of TRBD1 is not possible without DNA. Germline loops: CDR1 SEHNR, CDR2 FQNEAQ (reference sequence). The CDR3 is made up of 15 amino acids. The CDR3 sequence: CASRTDKIGANVLTF.

The V call is TRBV7-9, the J call TRBJ1-2. The CDR3 runs 13 residues. Germline loops: CDR1 SEHNR, CDR2 FQNEAQ (reference sequence). The CDR3 is CASSQTSNYGYTF.

The chain couples TRBV7-2 to TRBJ2-1; TCRdb's D call, TRBD1, is unchecked because there is no DNA. The CDR3 has 14 amino acids. Germline lookup yields CDR1 SGHTA and CDR2 FQGNSA. CDR3: CASTPGPSYNEQFF.

CDR3 region: CASSLGGWTSSTDTQYF. The chain carries TRBV12-3 or TRBV12-4 and TRBJ2-3; absent DNA, TCRdb's TRBD2 call cannot be checked. The CDR3 runs to 17 residues.

This sequence joins TRBV5-1 and TRBJ1-6; the TRBD1 assignment by TCRdb is unverifiable without DNA. The CDR3 is 16 residues long. Germline V lookup: CDR1 SGHRS, CDR2 YFSETQ. CDR3 region: CASSGGQASYNSPLHF.

The J gene is TRBJ2-2, the V gene TRBV7-2; the TRBD1 assignment by TCRdb is unverifiable without DNA. CDR1 and CDR2 (germline): SGHTA, FQGNSA. The CDR3 runs 14 residues. CDR3 sequence: CASSKRQGTGELFF.

The CDR3 sequence: CASSMTSGMRDNEQFF. The rearrangement uses TRBV19 and TRBJ2-1; checking the TCRdb D call of TRBD2 is not possible without DNA. The CDR3 loop spans 16 amino acids. Germline lookup yields CDR1 LNHDA and CDR2 SQIVND (reference sequence).

This chain connects TRBV28 to TRBJ1-5. The CDR3 loop spans 14 amino acids. Per germline, CDR1 MDHEN and CDR2 SYDVKM. CDR3: CASRGKLVVQPQHF.

The chain is built from TRBV20-1 and TRBJ2-3; TCRdb's D call of TRBD1 is untestable without DNA. The CDR3 is 15 amino acids. The germline V gene has CDR1 DFQATT and CDR2 SNEGSKA (reference sequence). The CDR3 loop is CSATQPGQGPYTQYF.

The chain has TRBV10-3 and TRBJ2-1; TCRdb designates TRBD1, a call that cannot be tested without DNA. The CDR3 consists of 15 residues. Germline CDR1 is ENHRY and CDR2 is SYGVKD. CDR3 sequence: CAISENRQGYNEQFF.

The gene calls are TRBV20-1 and TRBJ2-5; TCRdb indicates TRBD1, and absent DNA this call remains unverified. In germline, CDR1 is DFQATT, CDR2 SNEGSKA (reference sequence). The CDR3 runs to 15 residues. The CDR3 sequence: CSAIPLDRRQETQYF.

This chain links TRBV20-1 with TRBJ2-6; TCRdb picks TRBD1, but there is no DNA to check that call. CDR3 size: 16 residues. Germline loops: CDR1 DFQATT, CDR2 SNEGSKA (reference sequence). This CDR3 reads CSAPGGGSSGANVLTF.

V usage is TRBV12-3 or TRBV12-4 and J usage is TRBJ1-3; TCRdb designates TRBD1, a call that cannot be tested without DNA. The CDR3 loop spans 14 amino acids. CDR3 residues: CASRGVDSGNTIYF.

This rearrangement joins TRBV5-1 to TRBJ2-6; as DNA is missing, the TRBD1 call by TCRdb cannot be tested. Germline V gene lookup returns CDR1 SGHRS and CDR2 YFSETQ. CDR3 length: 15 residues. The CDR3 region is CASSSQGAGANVLTF.

This chain joins TRBV6-2 or TRBV6-3 and TRBJ1-5; TCRdb reports TRBD1, a call that lacks DNA to check it against. Per the germline V gene, CDR1 is MNHEY and CDR2 is SVGEGT. CDR3 length: 15 residues. CDR3 sequence reads: CASSYFGTGRQPQHF.

This chain joins TRBV6-1 and TRBJ2-2; TCRdb's D call, TRBD1, is unchecked because there is no DNA. Germline V gene data show CDR1 as MNHNS and CDR2 as SASEGT. The CDR3 spans 19 residues. The CDR3 spells CASRITGTGGPTHTGELFF.

V gene TRBV11-2 combines with J gene TRBJ2-6; TCRdb picks TRBD1, but there is no DNA to check that call. The germline CDR1 and CDR2 sequences are SGHAT and FQNNGV. The CDR3 is made up of 16 amino acids. The CDR3 sequence is CASSSNRGRGANVLTF. Full variable domain (missing parts from reference TRBV11-2 and TRBJ2-6): EAGVAQSPRYKIIEKRQSVAFWCNPISGHATLYWYQQILGQGPKLLIQFQNNGVVDDSQLPKDRFSAERLKGVDSTLKIQPAKLEDSAVYLCASSSNRGRGANVLTFGAGSRLTVL.

The rearrangement uses TRBV5-1 and TRBJ2-1; TCRdb gives TRBD2 as the D gene, but with no DNA this cannot be confirmed. This CDR3 has 16 residues. CDR1 is SGHRS and CDR2 is YFSETQ in the germline V gene. The CDR3 reads CASSAGLAGGLDEQFF.

This chain uses TRBV25-1 with TRBJ2-3. The CDR3 is made up of 15 amino acids. CDR1 and CDR2 from the germline V gene are MGHDK and SYGVNS. CDR3 loop: CASRGSRIVADTQYF.